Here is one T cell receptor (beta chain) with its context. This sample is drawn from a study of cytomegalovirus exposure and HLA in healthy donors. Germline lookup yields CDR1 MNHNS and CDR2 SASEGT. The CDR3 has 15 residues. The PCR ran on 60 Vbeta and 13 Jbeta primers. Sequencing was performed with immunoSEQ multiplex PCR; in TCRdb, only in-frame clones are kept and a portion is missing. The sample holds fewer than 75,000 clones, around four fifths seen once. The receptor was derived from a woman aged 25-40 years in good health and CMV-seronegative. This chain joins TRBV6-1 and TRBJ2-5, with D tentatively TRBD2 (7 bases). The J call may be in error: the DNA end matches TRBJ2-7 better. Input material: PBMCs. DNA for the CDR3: TGTGCCGAGGGGGGGGGTCGGGGAAGGTCCTACGAGCAGTACTTC. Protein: CAEGGGRGRSYEQYF.